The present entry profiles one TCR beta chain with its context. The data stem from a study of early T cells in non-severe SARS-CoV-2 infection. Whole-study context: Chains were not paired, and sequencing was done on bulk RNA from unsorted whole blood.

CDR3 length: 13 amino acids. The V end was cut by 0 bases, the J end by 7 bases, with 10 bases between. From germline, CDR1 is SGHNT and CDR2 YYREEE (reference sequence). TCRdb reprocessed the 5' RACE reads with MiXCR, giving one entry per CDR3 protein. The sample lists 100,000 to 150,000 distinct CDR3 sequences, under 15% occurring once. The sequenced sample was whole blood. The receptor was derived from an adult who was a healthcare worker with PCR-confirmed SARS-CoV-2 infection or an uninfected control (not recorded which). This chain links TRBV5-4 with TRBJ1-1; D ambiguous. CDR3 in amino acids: CASSLDGGDEAFF. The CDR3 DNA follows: TGTGCCAGCAGCTTGGACGGCGGGGATGAAGCTTTCTTT.